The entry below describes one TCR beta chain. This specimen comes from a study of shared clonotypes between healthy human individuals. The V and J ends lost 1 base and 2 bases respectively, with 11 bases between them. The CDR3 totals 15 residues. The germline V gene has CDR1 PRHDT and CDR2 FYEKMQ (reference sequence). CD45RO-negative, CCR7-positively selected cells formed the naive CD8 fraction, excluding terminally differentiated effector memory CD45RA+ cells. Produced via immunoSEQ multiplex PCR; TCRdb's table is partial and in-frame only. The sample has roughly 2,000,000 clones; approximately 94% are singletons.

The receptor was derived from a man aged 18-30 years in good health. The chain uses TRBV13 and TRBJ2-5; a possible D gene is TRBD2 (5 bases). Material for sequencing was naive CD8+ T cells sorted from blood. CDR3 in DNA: TGTGCCAGCAGCTTAGAGACGGGGAATCAAGAGACCCAGTACTTC. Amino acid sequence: CASSLETGNQETQYF. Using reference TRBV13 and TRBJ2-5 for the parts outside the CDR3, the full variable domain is AAGVIQSPRHLIKEKRETATLKCYPIPRHDTVYWYQQGPGQDPQFLISFYEKMQSDKGSIPDRFSAQQFSDYHSELNMSSLELGDSALYFCASSLETGNQETQYFGPGTRLLVL.